The rows below give T cell receptor beta chains drawn from one sample of a study of OX40 agonist ivuxolimab in advanced cancers. Only in-frame clones appear in the TCRdb table, and some are missing; sequencing was by immunoSEQ multiplex PCR. The table records some 80,000 clones, 75% to 90% of them present only once. The starting material was CD4+ or CD8+ T cells sorted from blood, obtained in a trial of the OX40 agonist ivuxolimab. The receptors stem from an adult with an advanced solid tumor such as melanoma, head and neck, liver or kidney cancer. The CDR3 runs from the conserved cysteine through the conserved F or W. A clone size is listed for some rows: how often the clone was seen (once, few, many), or a class if it is expanded.

j_call,v_call,clone_size,cdr3_aa
TRBJ2-2,TRBV6-1,.,CAGCPGNTGELFF
TRBJ1-1,TRBV30,.,CAWITIAEAFF
TRBJ2-7,TRBV6-5,few,CASSTRQGAAYEQYF
TRBJ2-1,TRBV4-2,.,CASSQEGRQGYNEQFF
TRBJ2-7,TRBV28,.,CASSPQGFVYEQYF
TRBJ2-2,TRBV4-3,.,CASSHSGGPRTGELFF
TRBJ2-7,TRBV27,.,CASSLSFRTGEQYF
TRBJ2-2,TRBV28,.,CASSPGTGKTGELFF
TRBJ2-2,TRBV5-4,.,CASSLVGGTGELFF
TRBJ2-1,TRBV28,.,CASSPSSGLAGGLSQFF
TRBJ2-5,TRBV7-9,once,CASSLDGTGRETQYF
TRBJ2-1,TRBV6-1,.,CASSPGVYSGEQFF
.,TRBV28,.,CASTGNYEQYF
TRBJ1-4,TRBV5-4,.,CASSLAQSSGEKLFF
TRBJ2-2,TRBV7-8,.,CASSPGVAGGLDLAGELFF
TRBJ2-5,TRBV5-1,.,CASSLALAGETQYF
TRBJ1-4,TRBV19,.,CASTPSTTNEKLFF
TRBJ2-2,TRBV5-4,.,CASSLRGRQDTGELFF
TRBJ2-3,TRBV27,.,CASSSPQRGATDTQYF
TRBJ1-5,TRBV10-3,once,CAISGDRGGSNQPQHF
TRBJ2-3,TRBV29-1,.,CSVDGPAGTDTQYF
TRBJ1-5,TRBV6-5,.,CASSYSRLSNQPQHF
TRBJ2-1,TRBV7-8,.,CASSLNQRAYNEQFF
TRBJ2-4,TRBV5-6,.,CASSLVGQSKNIQYF
TRBJ2-5,TRBV5-4,.,CASSFGNQETQYF
TRBJ2-3,TRBV7-9,once,CASTRREDTDTQYF
TRBJ2-7,TRBV11-2,.,CASSPIGFSYEQYF
TRBJ1-2,TRBV6-5,.,CASSPGTPRGYTF
TRBJ2-5,TRBV7-8,few,CASSPGTSRDSETQYF
TRBJ1-2,TRBV19,.,CASSIGRANRDGYTF
TRBJ2-1,TRBV19,.,CASSIGAASSYNEQFF
TRBJ1-2,TRBV7-2,.,CASSLGRFYGYTF
TRBJ2-7,TRBV6-5,.,CASSSGTGSEQYF
TRBJ1-5,TRBV23-1,.,CASSHFRRTYNQPQHF
TRBJ2-5,TRBV5-6,.,CASSWKETQYF
TRBJ1-6,TRBV7-2,.,CASSSTGNSPLHF